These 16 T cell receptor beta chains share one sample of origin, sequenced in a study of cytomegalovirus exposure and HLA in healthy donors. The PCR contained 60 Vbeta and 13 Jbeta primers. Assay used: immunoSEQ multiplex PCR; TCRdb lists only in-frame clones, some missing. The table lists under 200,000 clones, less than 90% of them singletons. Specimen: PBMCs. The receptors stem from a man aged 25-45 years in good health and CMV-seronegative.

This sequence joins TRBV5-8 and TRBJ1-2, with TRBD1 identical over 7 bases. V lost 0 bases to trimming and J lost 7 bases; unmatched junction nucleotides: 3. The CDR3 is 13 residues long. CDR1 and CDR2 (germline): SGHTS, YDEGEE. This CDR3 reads CASSLADRAGYTF. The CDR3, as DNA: TGTGCCAGCAGCTTGGCCGACAGGGCTGGCTACACCTTC.

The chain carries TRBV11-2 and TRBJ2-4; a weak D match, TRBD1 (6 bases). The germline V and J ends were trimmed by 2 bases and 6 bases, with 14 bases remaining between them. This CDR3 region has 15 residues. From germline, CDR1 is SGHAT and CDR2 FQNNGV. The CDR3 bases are TGTGCCAGCAGCTTACCGAACAGGGCGGTAAACATTCAGTACTTC. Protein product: CASSLPNRAVNIQYF. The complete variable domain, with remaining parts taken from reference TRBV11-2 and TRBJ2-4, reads EAGVAQSPRYKIIEKRQSVAFWCNPISGHATLYWYQQILGQGPKLLIQFQNNGVVDDSQLPKDRFSAERLKGVDSTLKIQPAKLEDSAVYLCASSLPNRAVNIQYFGAGTRLSVL.

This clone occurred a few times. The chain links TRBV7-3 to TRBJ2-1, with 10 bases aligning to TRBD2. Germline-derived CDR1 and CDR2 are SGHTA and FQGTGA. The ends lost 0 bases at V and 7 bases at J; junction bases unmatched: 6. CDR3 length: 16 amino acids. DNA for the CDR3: TGTGCCAGCAGCTTAACCCGGCTAGCGGGAGAGAATGAGCAGTTCTTC. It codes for CASSLTRLAGENEQFF.

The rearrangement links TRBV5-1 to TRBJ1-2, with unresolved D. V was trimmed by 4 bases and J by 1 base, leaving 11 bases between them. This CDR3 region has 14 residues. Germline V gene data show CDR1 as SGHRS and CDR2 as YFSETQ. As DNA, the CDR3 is TGCGCCAGCAGCGCCCCGGGAGATAACTATGGCTACACCTTC. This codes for CASSAPGDNYGYTF.

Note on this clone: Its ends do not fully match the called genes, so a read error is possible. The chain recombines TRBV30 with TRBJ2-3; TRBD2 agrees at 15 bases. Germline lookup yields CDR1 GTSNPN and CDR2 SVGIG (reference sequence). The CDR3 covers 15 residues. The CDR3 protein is CAWSVRTSGRDTRYF. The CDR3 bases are TGTGCCTGGAGTGTACGGACTAGCGGGAGGGATACGCGGTATTTT.

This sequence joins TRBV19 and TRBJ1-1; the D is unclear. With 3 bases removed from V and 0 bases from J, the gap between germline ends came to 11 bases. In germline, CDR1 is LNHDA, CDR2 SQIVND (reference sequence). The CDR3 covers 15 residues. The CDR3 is CASSILEQMNTEAFF. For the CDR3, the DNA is TGTGCCAGTAGTATCCTCGAGCAAATGAACACTGAAGCTTTCTTT.

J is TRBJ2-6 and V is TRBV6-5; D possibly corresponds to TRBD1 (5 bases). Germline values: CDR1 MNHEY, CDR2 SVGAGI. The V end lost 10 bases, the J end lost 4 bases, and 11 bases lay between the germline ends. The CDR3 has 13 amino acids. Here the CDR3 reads CATLKGGANVLTF. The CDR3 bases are TGTGCCACCCTAAAGGGGGGGGCCAACGTCCTGACTTTC.

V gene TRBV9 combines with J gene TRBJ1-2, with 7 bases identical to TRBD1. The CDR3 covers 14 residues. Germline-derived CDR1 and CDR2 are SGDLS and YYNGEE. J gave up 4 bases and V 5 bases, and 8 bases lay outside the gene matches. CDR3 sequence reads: CASREQGRSYGYTF. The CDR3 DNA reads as TGTGCCAGCAGAGAACAGGGGCGGTCCTATGGCTACACCTTC. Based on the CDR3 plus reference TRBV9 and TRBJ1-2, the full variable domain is DSGVTQTPKHLITATGQRVTLRCSPRSGDLSVYWYQQSLDQGLQFLIQYYNGEERAKGNILERFSAQQFPDLHSELNLSSLELGDSALYFCASREQGRSYGYTFGSGTRLTVV.

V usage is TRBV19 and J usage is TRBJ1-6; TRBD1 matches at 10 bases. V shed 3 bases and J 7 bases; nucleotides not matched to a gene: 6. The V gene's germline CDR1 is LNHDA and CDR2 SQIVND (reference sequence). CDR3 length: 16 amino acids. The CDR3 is CASSISRGQGNSPLHF. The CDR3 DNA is TGTGCCAGTAGTATTTCTAGGGGACAGGGGAATTCACCCCTCCACTTT.

This chain's CDR3 is CASSSGLAGSYEQYF. The CDR3 coding sequence is TGCGCCAGCAGCTCCGGACTAGCGGGATCCTACGAGCAGTACTTC. The V gene is TRBV5-1, the J gene TRBJ2-7; TRBD2 agrees at 12 bases. With V trimmed by 3 bases and J by 1 base, 2 bases remained unmatched. CDR1 and CDR2 (germline): SGHRS, YFSETQ. The CDR3 has 15 residues.

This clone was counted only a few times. CDR3 protein: CASAWASKETQYF. CDR3 DNA: TGTGCCAGTGCCTGGGCGTCGAAAGAGACCCAGTACTTC. This chain links TRBV19 with TRBJ2-5, with D uncertain. Trimming cost V 8 bases and J 3 bases, with 13 bases left between them. The CDR3 length is 13 residues. CDR1 is LNHDA and CDR2 is SQIVND in the germline V gene (reference sequence).

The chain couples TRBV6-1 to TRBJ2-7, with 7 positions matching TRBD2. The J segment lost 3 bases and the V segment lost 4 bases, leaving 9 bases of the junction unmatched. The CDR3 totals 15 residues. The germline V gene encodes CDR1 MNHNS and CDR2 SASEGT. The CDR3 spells CASSGIGGRYYEQYF. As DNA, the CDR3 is TGTGCCAGCAGTGGAATCGGCGGGAGATACTACGAGCAGTACTTC.

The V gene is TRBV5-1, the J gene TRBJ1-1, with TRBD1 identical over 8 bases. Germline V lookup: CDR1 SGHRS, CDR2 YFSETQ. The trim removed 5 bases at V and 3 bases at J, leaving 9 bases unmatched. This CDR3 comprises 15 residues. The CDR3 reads CASRRTDRVDTEAFF. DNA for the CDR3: TGCGCCAGCAGACGTACGGACAGGGTTGACACTGAAGCTTTCTTT.

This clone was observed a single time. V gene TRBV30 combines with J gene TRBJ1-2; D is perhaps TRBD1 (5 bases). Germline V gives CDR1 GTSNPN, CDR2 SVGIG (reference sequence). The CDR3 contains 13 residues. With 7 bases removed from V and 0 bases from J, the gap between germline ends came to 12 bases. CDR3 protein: CASQTDTNYGYTF. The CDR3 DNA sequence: TGTGCCTCACAGACAGATACTAACTATGGCTACACCTTC. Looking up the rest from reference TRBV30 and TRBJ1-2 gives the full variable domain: SQTIHQWPATLVQPVGSPLSLECTVEGTSNPNLYWYRQAAGRGLQLLFYSVGIGQISSEVPQNLSASRPQDRQFILSSKKLLLSDSGFYLCASQTDTNYGYTFGSGTRLTVV.

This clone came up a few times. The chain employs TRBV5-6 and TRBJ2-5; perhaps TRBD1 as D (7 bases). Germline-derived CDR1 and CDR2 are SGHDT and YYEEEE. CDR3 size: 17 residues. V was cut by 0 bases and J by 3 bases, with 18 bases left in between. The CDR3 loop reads CASSLVATGDWKETQYF. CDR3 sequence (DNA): TGTGCCAGCAGCTTGGTAGCCACAGGGGACTGGAAAGAGACCCAGTACTTC.

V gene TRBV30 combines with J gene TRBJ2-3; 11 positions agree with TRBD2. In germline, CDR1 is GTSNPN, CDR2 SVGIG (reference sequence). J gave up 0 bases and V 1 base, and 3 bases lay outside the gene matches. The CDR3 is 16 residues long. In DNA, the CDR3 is TGTGCCTGGAGTGCTGGGACTAGCGGTAGCACAGATACGCAGTATTTT. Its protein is CAWSAGTSGSTDTQYF.